These 16 T cell receptor beta chains were sequenced from one sample in a study of T cells in Graves' hyperthyroidism and ophthalmopathy. Amplified TCR beta CDR3 regions came from RNA transcripts. A first-round RT-PCR of the TCR CDR3 used the HTBI primer set. TCRdb fed the multiplex PCR reads into MiXCR, producing one record per CDR3 protein. Of about 570,000 distinct CDR3 sequences detected, 35% to 55% appear once; the ten largest clones hold under 20%. Sequencing used peripheral blood or thyroid tissue (not recorded which). The receptor source for this set is an adult woman with Graves' disease, either hyperthyroidism or ophthalmopathy (not recorded which).

The chain uses TRBV7-2 and TRBJ2-7; D remains ambiguous. There are 14 residues in the CDR3. V lost 0 bases, J lost 1 base, and 7 bases lay in between. From germline, CDR1 is SGHTA and CDR2 FQGNSA. The CDR3: CASSLASSSYEQYF. The CDR3 region has the DNA TGTGCCAGCAGCTTAGCATCTAGTTCCTACGAGCAGTACTTC.

This clonotype was seen ten or more times. The V and J genes are TRBV4-1 and TRBJ2-7; D unclear. Germline lookup yields CDR1 MGHRA and CDR2 YSYEKL. This CDR3 has 16 residues. Trimming removed 0 bases at V and 2 bases at J, with 14 bases between. Here the CDR3 DNA reads TGCGCCAGCAGCCAAGAAAGGGCTAGTTCTGCCTACGAGCAGTACTTC. As protein: CASSQERASSAYEQYF.

Of note for this clonotype: Relative to the germline gene, one junction end is altered; a read error may explain this. The chain uses TRBV5-1 and TRBJ2-6; TRBD2 is a possible D gene (6 bases). The CDR3 length is 11 residues. The germline CDR1 and CDR2 sequences are SGHRS and YFSETQ. DNA for the CDR3: TGCGCCAGCAGCTTCTTGGGAGGTGAACGCTTC. Protein: CASSFLGGERF.

This clonotype was observed at least ten times. Here the CDR3 DNA reads TGTGCCAGCCAGGGGGGTGTTACCGGGGAGCTGTTTTTT. The encoded protein is CASQGGVTGELFF. The rearrangement joins TRBV2 to TRBJ2-2, with D perhaps matching TRBD1 (7 bases). Germline V CDR1 and CDR2: SNHLY, FYNNEI. Trimming pared 8 bases from V and 5 bases from J, leaving 12 bases between. This CDR3 is 13 amino acids long. The full variable domain, its missing parts supplied by reference TRBV2 and TRBJ2-2, is EPEVTQTPSHQVTQMGQEVILRCVPISNHLYFYWYRQILGQKVEFLVSFYNNEISEKSEIFDDQFSVERPDGSNFTLKIRSTKLEDSAMYFCASQGGVTGELFFGEGSRLTVL.

In its sample, this clonotype was seen many times. V and J are TRBV19 and TRBJ2-7; 11 nucleotides align to TRBD2. The V segment lost 4 bases and the J segment 6 bases; nucleotides outside the gene matches: 11. The CDR3 sequence is 16 residues long. Germline V CDR1 and CDR2: LNHDA, SQIVND (reference sequence). Here the CDR3 reads CASSTPKLAGVSEQYF. Here the CDR3 DNA reads TGTGCCAGTAGTACCCCGAAACTAGCGGGAGTGAGCGAGCAGTACTTC.

The chain is built from TRBV5-1 and TRBJ2-6; 11 bases match TRBD2. This CDR3 has 18 amino acids. With 4 bases clipped from V and 0 bases from J, the junction kept 6 bases outside the gene matches. Germline CDR1 and CDR2: SGHRS and YFSETQ. Here the CDR3 DNA reads TGCGCCAGCAGCCCGTTAGCGGGAGGGTACTCTGGGGCCAACGTCCTGACTTTC. As protein: CASSPLAGGYSGANVLTF.

The table lists this clonotype with a few counts. This CDR3 is missing its conserved last phenylalanine or tryptophan, likely due to a read error. The limits of the CDR3 on the DNA are not certain, so only TCRdb's listed CDR3 is given. The chain is built from TRBV12-3 or TRBV12-4 and TRBJ2-7; the table's TRBD1 call for D was not verified on the DNA. 8 amino acids form the CDR3, both terminal residues included. CDR3 region: CASSLRDR.

In regard to this clonotype: One junction end disagrees with the germline gene, perhaps due to a read error. The chain joins TRBV7-9 to TRBJ2-6; TRBD1 matches 10 bases. CDR3 length: 16 residues. CDR1 is SEHNR and CDR2 is FQNEAQ in the germline V gene (reference sequence). CDR3 nucleotide sequence: TGTGCCAGCAGCTCCGTAACCGGGACAGGGGCCACCGTCCTGACTTTC. This codes for CASSSVTGTGATVLTF.

This clonotype was found many times. The chain recombines TRBV4-1 with TRBJ2-7, with TRBD2 matching over 8 bases. V was pared by 5 bases and J by 2 bases, with 8 bases of the junction left unmatched. The germline V gene encodes CDR1 MGHRA and CDR2 YSYEKL. The CDR3 has 15 amino acids. CDR3 nucleotides: TGCGCCAGCAGCGAGGTGACTAGCGTTACCTACGAGCAGTACTTC. Translating gives CASSEVTSVTYEQYF.

This clonotype has more than one count but fewer than ten. This clone may be a read error of a much larger clone one base away. J is TRBJ1-6 and V is TRBV9; 7 positions agree with TRBD1. After removal of 4 bases from V and 11 bases from J, the junction contained 6 bases not matched to a gene. The CDR3 is made up of 13 amino acids. Germline-derived CDR1 and CDR2 are SGDLS and YYNGEE. CDR3 protein: CASSPGQVPPLHF. CDR3 DNA sequence: TGTGCCAGCAGCCCCGGACAGGTTCCACCCCTCCACTTT.

In its sample, this clonotype was seen a few times. J is TRBJ2-2 and V is TRBV9, with no clear D. The CDR3 consists of 12 residues. V lost 5 bases, J lost 8 bases, and 10 bases lay in between. Germline values: CDR1 SGDLS, CDR2 YYNGEE. The chain's CDR3 is CASSELGGELFF. CDR3 nucleotide sequence: TGTGCCAGCAGTGAATTGGGGGGGGAGCTGTTTTTT.

V gene TRBV7-9 combines with J gene TRBJ2-7; tentative D call: TRBD2 (6 bases). The CDR3 is 15 amino acids. Germline CDR1 and CDR2: SEHNR and FQNEAQ (reference sequence). The V end was cut by 3 bases, the J end by 5 bases, with 17 bases between. The chain's CDR3 is CASSFLREAQDEQYF. DNA of the CDR3: TGTGCCAGCAGCTTTTTGAGGGAGGCCCAAGACGAGCAGTACTTC. The full variable domain, with the rest looked up from reference TRBV7-9 and TRBJ2-7, is DTGVSQNPRHKITKRGQNVTFRCDPISEHNRLYWYRQTLGQGPEFLTYFQNEAQLEKSRLLSDRFSAERPKGSFSTLEIQRTEQGDSAMYLCASSFLREAQDEQYFGPGTRLTVT.

CDR3 coding DNA: TGTGCCAGCAGCATAAGCAGGGGAAACACCATATATTTT. It codes for CASSISRGNTIYF. The rearrangement joins TRBV7-9 to TRBJ1-3; D is undetermined. There are 13 residues in the CDR3. V was pared by 5 bases and J by 4 bases, with 9 bases between. The germline V gene encodes CDR1 SEHNR and CDR2 FQNEAQ (reference sequence). Filled out from reference TRBV7-9 and TRBJ1-3, the complete variable domain reads DTGVSQNPRHKITKRGQNVTFRCDPISEHNRLYWYRQTLGQGPEFLTYFQNEAQLEKSRLLSDRFSAERPKGSFSTLEIQRTEQGDSAMYLCASSISRGNTIYFGEGSWLTVV.

This clonotype was picked up many times. V and J are TRBV11-2 and TRBJ1-2; D remains unclear. Trimming shortened V by 5 bases and J by 3 bases, and 10 bases separated the two germline ends. Germline CDR1 is SGHAT and CDR2 is FQNNGV. This CDR3 is built from 13 residues. The CDR3 is CASSLSWDYGYTF. CDR3 nucleotide sequence: TGTGCCAGCAGCCTAAGCTGGGACTATGGCTACACCTTC.

J is TRBJ2-7 and V is TRBV7-3; tentatively, D is TRBD2 (5 bases). The DNA end is more similar to TRBJ2-1, so the J call may be wrong. CDR1 is SGHTA and CDR2 is FQGTGA in the germline V gene. This CDR3 region has 15 residues. The CDR3 sequence is CASSLRLTSYNEQFF. The CDR3 bases are TGTGCCAGCAGCTTAAGACTAACCTCATACAATGAGCAGTTCTTC.

The table lists this clonotype with many counts. This chain connects TRBV13 to TRBJ2-5, with TRBD2 as a possible D gene (5 bases). Germline-derived CDR1 and CDR2 are PRHDT and FYEKMQ (reference sequence). The CDR3 is 14 residues long. V dropped 4 bases and J dropped 0 bases, with 9 bases sitting between them. The CDR3 spells CASSSDSNQETQYF. Here the CDR3 DNA reads TGTGCCAGCAGCTCGGACTCGAACCAAGAGACCCAGTACTTC.